This T cell receptor (beta chain) was observed in a study of T cells after yellow fever vaccination. The V gene lost 0 bases and the J gene lost 3 bases, with 20 bases spanning the gap. The CDR3 covers 19 residues. The germline V gene encodes CDR1 MNHNY and CDR2 SVGAGI (reference sequence). From the 5' RACE reads, TCRdb called clonotypes with MiXCR, one entry per CDR3 protein. The sample carries just over 250,000 distinct CDR3 sequences, around 4.9% recorded once. Here the sequenced sample was CD4+ T cells sorted from PBMCs, taken on the day of the yellow fever booster vaccination. The chain uses TRBV6-6 and TRBJ2-2; D is perhaps TRBD1 (7 bases). This TCR derives from a man aged 18 to 29 who received the YFV17D yellow fever vaccine. In nucleotides, the CDR3 is TGTGCCAGCAGTTACTCAAACGACCTTGACAGGGAGGACACCGGGGAGCTGTTTTTT. Its protein product is CASSYSNDLDREDTGELFF.